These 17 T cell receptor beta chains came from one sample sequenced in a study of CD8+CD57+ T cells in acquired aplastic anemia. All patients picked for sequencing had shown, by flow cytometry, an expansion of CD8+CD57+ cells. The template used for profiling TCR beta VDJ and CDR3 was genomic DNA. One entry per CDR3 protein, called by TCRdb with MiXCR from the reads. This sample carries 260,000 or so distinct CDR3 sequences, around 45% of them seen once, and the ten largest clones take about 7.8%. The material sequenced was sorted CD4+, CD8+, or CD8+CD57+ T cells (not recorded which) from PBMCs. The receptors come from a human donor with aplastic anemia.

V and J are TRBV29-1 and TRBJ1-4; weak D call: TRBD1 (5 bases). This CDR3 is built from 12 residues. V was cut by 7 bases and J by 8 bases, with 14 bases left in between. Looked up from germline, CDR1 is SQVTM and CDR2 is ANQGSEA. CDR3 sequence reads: CSARMQGEKLFF. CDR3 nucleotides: TGCAGCGCGAGGATGCAGGGAGAAAAACTGTTTTTT.

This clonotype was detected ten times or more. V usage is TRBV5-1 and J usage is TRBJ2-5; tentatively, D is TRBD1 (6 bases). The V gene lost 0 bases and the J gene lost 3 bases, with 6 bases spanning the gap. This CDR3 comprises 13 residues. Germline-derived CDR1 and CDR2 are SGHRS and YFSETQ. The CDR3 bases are TGCGCCAGCAGCTTGGGGACAGAAGAGACCCAGTACTTC. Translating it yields CASSLGTEETQYF.

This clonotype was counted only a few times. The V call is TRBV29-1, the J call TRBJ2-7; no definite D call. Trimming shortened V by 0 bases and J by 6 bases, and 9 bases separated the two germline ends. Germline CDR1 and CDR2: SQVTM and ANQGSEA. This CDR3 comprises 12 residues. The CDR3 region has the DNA TGCAGCGTTGAAGATGCAGGTCTCGAGCAGTACTTC. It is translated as CSVEDAGLEQYF.

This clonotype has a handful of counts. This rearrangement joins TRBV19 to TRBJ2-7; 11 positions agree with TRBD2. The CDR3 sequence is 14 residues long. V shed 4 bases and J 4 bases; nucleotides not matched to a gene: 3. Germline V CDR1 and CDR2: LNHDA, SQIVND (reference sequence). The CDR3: CASSTSGGLYEQYF. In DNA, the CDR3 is TGTGCCAGTAGTACTAGCGGGGGGCTTTACGAGCAGTACTTC. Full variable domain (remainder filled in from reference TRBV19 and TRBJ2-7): DGGITQSPKYLFRKEGQNVTLSCEQNLNHDAMYWYRQDPGQGLRLIYYSQIVNDFQKGDIAEGYSVSREKKESFPLTVTSAQKNPTAFYLCASSTSGGLYEQYFGPGTRLTVT.

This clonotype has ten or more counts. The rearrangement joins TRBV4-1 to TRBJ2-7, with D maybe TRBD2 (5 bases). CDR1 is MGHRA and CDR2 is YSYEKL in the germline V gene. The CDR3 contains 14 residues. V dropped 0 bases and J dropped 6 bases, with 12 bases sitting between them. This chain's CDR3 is CASSQEGGRGEQYF. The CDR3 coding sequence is TGCGCCAGCAGCCAAGAAGGAGGCCGGGGCGAGCAGTACTTC.

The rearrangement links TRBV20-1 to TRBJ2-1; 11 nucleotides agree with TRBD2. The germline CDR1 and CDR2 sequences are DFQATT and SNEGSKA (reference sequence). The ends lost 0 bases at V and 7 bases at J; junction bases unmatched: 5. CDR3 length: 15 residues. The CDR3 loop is CSARDTSGGMNEQFF. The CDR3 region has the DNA TGCAGTGCTAGAGATACTAGCGGGGGAATGAATGAGCAGTTCTTC.

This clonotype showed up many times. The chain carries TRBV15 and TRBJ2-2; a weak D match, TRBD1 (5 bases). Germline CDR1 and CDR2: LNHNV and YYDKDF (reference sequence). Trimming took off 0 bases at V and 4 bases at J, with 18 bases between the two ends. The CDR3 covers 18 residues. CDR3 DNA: TGTGCCACCAGCAGAGATAGGGCGGTGGGGCCGCGCACCGGGGAGCTGTTTTTT. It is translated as CATSRDRAVGPRTGELFF.

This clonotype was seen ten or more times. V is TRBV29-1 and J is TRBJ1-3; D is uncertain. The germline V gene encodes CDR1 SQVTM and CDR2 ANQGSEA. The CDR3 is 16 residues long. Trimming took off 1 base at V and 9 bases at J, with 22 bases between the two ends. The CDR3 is CSVEGIYDSEAGTIYF. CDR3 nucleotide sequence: TGCAGCGTTGAAGGGATATACGATTCCGAGGCGGGCACCATATATTTT. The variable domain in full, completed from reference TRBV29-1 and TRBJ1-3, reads SAVISQKPSRDICQRGTSLTIQCQVDSQVTMMFWYRQQPGQSLTLIATANQGSEATYESGFVIDKFPISRPNLTFSTLTVSNMSPEDSSIYLCSVEGIYDSEAGTIYFGEGSWLTVV.

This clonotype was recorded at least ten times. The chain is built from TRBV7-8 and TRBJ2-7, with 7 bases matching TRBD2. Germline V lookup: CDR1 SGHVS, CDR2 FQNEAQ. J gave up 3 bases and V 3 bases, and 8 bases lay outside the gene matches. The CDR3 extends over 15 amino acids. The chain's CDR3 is CASSLGGGLVYEQYF. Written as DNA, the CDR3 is TGTGCCAGCAGCTTGGGCGGGGGTTTAGTCTACGAGCAGTACTTC. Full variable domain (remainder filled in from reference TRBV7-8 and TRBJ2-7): GAGVSQSPRYKVAKRGQDVALRCDPISGHVSLFWYQQALGQGPEFLTYFQNEAQLDKSGLPSDRFFAERPEGSVSTLKIQRTQQEDSAVYLCASSLGGGLVYEQYFGPGTRLTVT.

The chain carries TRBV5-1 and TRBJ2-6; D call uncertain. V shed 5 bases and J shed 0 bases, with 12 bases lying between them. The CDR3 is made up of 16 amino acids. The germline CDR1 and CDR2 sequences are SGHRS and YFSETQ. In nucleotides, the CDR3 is TGCGCCAGCAGATCGGAATCGCGCTCTGGGGCCAACGTCCTGACTTTC. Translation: CASRSESRSGANVLTF.

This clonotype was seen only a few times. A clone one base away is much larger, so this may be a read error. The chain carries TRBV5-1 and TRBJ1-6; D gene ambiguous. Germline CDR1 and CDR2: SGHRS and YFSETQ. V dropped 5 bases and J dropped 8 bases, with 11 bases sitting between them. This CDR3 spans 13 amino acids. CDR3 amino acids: CASRRHTDSPLHF. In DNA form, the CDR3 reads TGCGCCAGCAGAAGGCACACAGATTCACCCCTCCACTTT.

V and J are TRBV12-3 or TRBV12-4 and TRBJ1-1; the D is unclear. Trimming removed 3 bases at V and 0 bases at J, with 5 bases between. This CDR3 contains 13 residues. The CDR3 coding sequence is TGTGCCAGCAGTTTTAACATGAACACTGAAGCTTTCTTT. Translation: CASSFNMNTEAFF.

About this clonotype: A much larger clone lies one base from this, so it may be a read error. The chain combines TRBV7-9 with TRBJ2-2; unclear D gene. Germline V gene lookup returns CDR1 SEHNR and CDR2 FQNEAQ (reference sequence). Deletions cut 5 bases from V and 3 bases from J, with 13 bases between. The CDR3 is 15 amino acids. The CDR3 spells CASSPVPMDTGELFF. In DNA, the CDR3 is TGTGCCAGCAGCCCAGTGCCAATGGACACCGGGGAGCTGTTTTTT.

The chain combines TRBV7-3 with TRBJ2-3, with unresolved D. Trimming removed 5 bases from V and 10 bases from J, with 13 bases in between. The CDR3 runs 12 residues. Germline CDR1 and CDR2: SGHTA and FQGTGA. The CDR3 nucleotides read TGTGCCAGCAGCCCCAAATGGCAGGCGCAGTATTTT. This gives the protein CASSPKWQAQYF.

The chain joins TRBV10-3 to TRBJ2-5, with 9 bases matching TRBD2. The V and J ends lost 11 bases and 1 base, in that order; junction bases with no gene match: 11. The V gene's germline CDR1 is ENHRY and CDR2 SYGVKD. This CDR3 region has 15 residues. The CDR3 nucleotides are TGTGCCCACGCGAGAGGCGGGGGGGCCCAAGAGACCCAGTACTTC. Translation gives CAHARGGGAQETQYF.

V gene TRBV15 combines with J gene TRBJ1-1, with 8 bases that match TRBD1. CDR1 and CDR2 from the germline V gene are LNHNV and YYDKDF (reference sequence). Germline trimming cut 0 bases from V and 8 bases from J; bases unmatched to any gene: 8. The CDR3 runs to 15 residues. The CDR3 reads CATSRDPGQVGEAFF. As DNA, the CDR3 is TGTGCCACCAGCAGAGACCCGGGACAGGTAGGGGAAGCTTTCTTT.

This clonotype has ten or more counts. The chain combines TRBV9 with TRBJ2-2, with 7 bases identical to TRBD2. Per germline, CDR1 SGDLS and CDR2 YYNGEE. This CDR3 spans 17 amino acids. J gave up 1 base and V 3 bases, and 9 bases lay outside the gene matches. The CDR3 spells CASSGAGLVWNTGELFF. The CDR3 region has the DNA TGTGCCAGCAGCGGAGCCGGACTAGTCTGGAACACCGGGGAGCTGTTTTTT.